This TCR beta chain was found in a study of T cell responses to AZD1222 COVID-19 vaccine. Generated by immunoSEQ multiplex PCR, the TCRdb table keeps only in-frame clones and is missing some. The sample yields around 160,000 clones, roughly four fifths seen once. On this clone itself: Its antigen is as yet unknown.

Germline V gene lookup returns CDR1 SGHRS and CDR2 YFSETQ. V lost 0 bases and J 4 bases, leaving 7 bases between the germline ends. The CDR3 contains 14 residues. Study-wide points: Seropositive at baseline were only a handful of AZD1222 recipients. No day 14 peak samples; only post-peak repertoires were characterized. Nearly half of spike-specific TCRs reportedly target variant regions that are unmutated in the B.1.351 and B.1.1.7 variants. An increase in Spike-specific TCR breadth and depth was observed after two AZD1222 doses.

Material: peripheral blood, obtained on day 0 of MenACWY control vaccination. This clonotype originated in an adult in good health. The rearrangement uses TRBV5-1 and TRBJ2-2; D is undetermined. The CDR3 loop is CASSLAGRTGELFF. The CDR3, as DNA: TGCGCCAGCAGCTTGGCTGGACGCACCGGGGAGCTGTTTTTT.